Following are 15 T cell receptor beta chains from one sample sequenced in a study of T cell changes during pregnancy in multiple sclerosis. The data were produced by immunoSEQ multiplex PCR, yet TCRdb's version contains in-frame clones alone and is incomplete. The sample carries tens of thousands of clones, 90% to 95% recorded once. The sample in question was CD8+ T cells from peripheral blood mononuclear cells, obtained before pregnancy. The source is a female donor with multiple sclerosis, enrolled in a pregnancy study.

The chain recombines TRBV5-1 with TRBJ1-2, with a possible D match to TRBD1 (6 bases). The CDR3 spans 12 residues. The V gene's germline CDR1 is SGHRS and CDR2 YFSETQ. V was clipped by 4 bases and J by 4 bases, with 8 bases between them. The CDR3 spells CASSADSYGYTF. For the CDR3, the DNA is TGCGCCAGCAGCGCGGACAGCTATGGCTACACCTTC.

The chain couples TRBV7-9 to TRBJ2-7, with 7 bases lining up with TRBD1. Germline V gene data show CDR1 as SEHNR and CDR2 as FQNEAQ (reference sequence). V lost 5 bases to trimming and J lost 3 bases; unmatched junction nucleotides: 4. CDR3 length: 13 amino acids. This CDR3 is CASSPGQIYEQYF. Here the CDR3 DNA reads TGTGCCAGCAGCCCGGGACAGATCTACGAGCAGTACTTC.

The V and J genes are TRBV13 and TRBJ2-3; TRBD2 aligns across 7 bases. In germline, CDR1 is PRHDT, CDR2 FYEKMQ (reference sequence). This CDR3 contains 20 residues. The trim removed 3 bases at V and 0 bases at J, leaving 18 bases unmatched. The CDR3 bases are TGTGCCAGCAGCTTCAACCACGATCCAACTAGCGATACTAGCACAGATACGCAGTATTTT. It yields the protein CASSFNHDPTSDTSTDTQYF.

The chain employs TRBV2 and TRBJ2-1, with 9 positions matching TRBD1. There are 14 residues in the CDR3. The V and J ends lost 9 bases and 8 bases, in that order; junction bases with no gene match: 11. Looked up from germline, CDR1 is SNHLY and CDR2 is FYNNEI. The CDR3 reads CASVTTGGGDEQFF. The DNA of the CDR3 is TGTGCCAGTGTAACGACAGGGGGTGGAGATGAGCAGTTCTTC.

The J gene is TRBJ2-2, the V gene TRBV6-1; 9 bases fit TRBD1. Germline V gene lookup returns CDR1 MNHNS and CDR2 SASEGT. CDR3 length equals 17 residues. J lost 4 bases, V lost 3 bases, and 9 bases had no gene match. DNA of the CDR3: TGTGCCAGCAGTGACCCCACCGGGACAGGGCCCACCGGGGAGCTGTTTTTT. Its translation: CASSDPTGTGPTGELFF.

V and J are TRBV13 and TRBJ1-1; 8 nucleotides match TRBD1. Germline CDR1 and CDR2: PRHDT and FYEKMQ (reference sequence). This CDR3 comprises 14 residues. Germline trimming cut 4 bases from V and 1 base from J; bases unmatched to any gene: 2. In DNA form, the CDR3 reads TGTGCCAGCAGCTCGACAGGGGAGAACACTGAAGCTTTCTTT. Translating it yields CASSSTGENTEAFF.

This sequence joins TRBV30 and TRBJ2-3, with D possibly matching TRBD2 (6 bases). V shed 8 bases and J shed 2 bases, with 14 bases lying between them. Germline V gene sequence: CDR1 GTSNPN, CDR2 SVGIG (reference sequence). The length of the CDR3 is 13 residues. The CDR3 protein is CALPGVDTDTQYF. In DNA, the CDR3 is TGTGCCCTCCCGGGGGTTGACACAGATACGCAGTATTTT.

The rearrangement links TRBV7-9 to TRBJ1-2; 8 nucleotides agree with TRBD1. Trimming removed 2 bases from V and 3 bases from J; junction bases left unmatched: 17. Germline V gene data show CDR1 as SEHNR and CDR2 as FQNEAQ (reference sequence). The CDR3 consists of 19 residues. DNA of the CDR3: TGTGCCAGCAGCTTACTCAGGACGGACAGGGTCGGTTCGGACTATGGCTACACCTTC. Translating it yields CASSLLRTDRVGSDYGYTF.

V usage is TRBV7-3 and J usage is TRBJ2-3, with 9 bases aligning to TRBD1. This CDR3 spans 15 amino acids. The trim removed 1 base at V and 4 bases at J, leaving 3 bases unmatched. Germline V lookup: CDR1 SGHTA, CDR2 FQGTGA. In DNA form, the CDR3 reads TGTGCCAGCAGCTTAATGGGACAGGGACCAGATACGCAGTATTTT. It translates to CASSLMGQGPDTQYF.

This sequence joins TRBV19 and TRBJ2-4; D remains unclear. V dropped 4 bases and J dropped 14 bases, with 12 bases sitting between them. CDR1 is LNHDA and CDR2 is SQIVND in the germline V gene (reference sequence). The CDR3 extends over 11 amino acids. CDR3 sequence: CASSSDMVEYF. The CDR3 DNA sequence: TGTGCCAGTAGTAGCGACATGGTAGAGTACTTC.

V usage is TRBV7-9 and J usage is TRBJ2-1; 8 nucleotides align to TRBD1. V shed 5 bases, J shed 4 bases, and the junction held 7 bases outside the gene matches. This CDR3 has 15 amino acids. The germline gives CDR1 SEHNR, CDR2 FQNEAQ (reference sequence). The CDR3 nucleotides read TGTGCCAGCAGCCCCCCACGACAGGGGTACAATGAGCAGTTCTTC. This codes for CASSPPRQGYNEQFF.

The DNA for the CDR3 is TGTGCCAGCAGCTTTTCGTACGGGGAGTATGAAGATACGCAGTATTTT. This encodes CASSFSYGEYEDTQYF. This chain joins TRBV7-9 and TRBJ2-3; TRBD2 might be the D (5 bases). The CDR3 sequence is 16 residues long. Trimming left V 3 bases short and J 5 bases short, with 18 bases between. Germline lookup yields CDR1 SEHNR and CDR2 FQNEAQ (reference sequence).

The rearrangement links TRBV11-2 to TRBJ1-1; D remains unclear. Germline CDR1 SGHAT, CDR2 FQNNGV. V lost 6 bases, J lost 2 bases, and 7 bases lay in between. CDR3 length: 12 residues. The CDR3 DNA reads TGTGCCAGCAGTACAGTAAACACTGAAGCTTTCTTT. Translation: CASSTVNTEAFF.

The J gene is TRBJ1-1, the V gene TRBV5-6; no definite D call. V dropped 0 bases and J dropped 3 bases, with 12 bases sitting between them. The CDR3 has 15 residues. Germline CDR1 SGHDT, CDR2 YYEEEE. The DNA of the CDR3 is TGTGCCAGCAGCTTGGTGGCCCGAAGTTACACTGAAGCTTTCTTT. Translated: CASSLVARSYTEAFF.

As DNA, the CDR3 is TGTGCCAGCAGCTTAGGACCCCCCGACAGGAGGAATGGCTACACCTTC. Translation: CASSLGPPDRRNGYTF. The chain recombines TRBV13 with TRBJ1-2, with a tentative D call TRBD1 (6 bases). CDR1 and CDR2 from the germline V gene are PRHDT and FYEKMQ (reference sequence). V was shortened by 0 bases and J by 6 bases, with 17 bases between the two germline ends. This CDR3 is 16 amino acids long.